These 32 T cell receptor beta chains came from one sample sequenced in a study of beta chain features in type 1 diabetes. TCRB transcripts that were expressed got sequenced, as all of the isolated RNA had been reverse transcribed. TCRdb's table, derived via immunoSEQ multiplex PCR, lists solely in-frame clones and lacks some. The data show about 140,000 clones, less than 8.5% seen once. The sequenced sample consisted of central memory CD4+ T cells from blood. The receptors come from a woman in her twenties or thirties in good health.

A word on this clone: An end of the junction differs from the germline gene, which may be a read error. The CDR3 nucleotides read TGTGCCAGCAGCTTACGGCCGAGCGGGGGTCTGGCCAAAAGCATTCAGTACTTC. This gives the protein CASSLRPSGGLAKSIQYF. The chain combines TRBV7-3 with TRBJ2-4; TRBD2 matches 8 bases. The CDR3 covers 18 residues. The germline V gene has CDR1 SGHTA and CDR2 FQGTGA.

This chain links TRBV9 with TRBJ2-5; a possible D gene is TRBD2 (5 bases). Germline CDR1 and CDR2: SGDLS and YYNGEE. The CDR3 length is 13 residues. V was cut by 0 bases and J by 4 bases, with 7 bases left in between. The CDR3 sequence: CASSVGGGETQYF. CDR3 coding DNA: TGTGCCAGCAGCGTAGGAGGAGGAGAGACCCAGTACTTC.

This clone was recorded at least ten times. The rearrangement joins TRBV5-4 to TRBJ2-5; 9 bases are a match to TRBD2. With 2 bases clipped from V and 2 bases from J, the junction kept 4 bases outside the gene matches. The CDR3 runs 15 residues. Per germline, CDR1 SGHNT and CDR2 YYREEE (reference sequence). The CDR3 protein is CASSFGLAPQETQYF. CDR3 in DNA: TGTGCCAGCAGCTTCGGACTAGCGCCACAAGAGACCCAGTACTTC.

This clone was observed a handful of times. The V gene is TRBV9, the J gene TRBJ2-3, with TRBD2 matching 8 bases. Germline trimming cut 6 bases from V and 1 base from J; bases unmatched to any gene: 7. The CDR3 has 15 amino acids. Germline V gene lookup returns CDR1 SGDLS and CDR2 YYNGEE. The CDR3 here is CASTAREVRTDTQYF. The CDR3 bases are TGTGCCAGCACGGCGCGGGAGGTTCGCACAGATACGCAGTATTTT.

J is TRBJ2-7 and V is TRBV6-5; D perhaps matches TRBD1 (5 bases). V gave up 2 bases and J gave up 2 bases, with 10 bases separating them. From germline, CDR1 is MNHEY and CDR2 SVGAGI. The CDR3 extends over 14 amino acids. The CDR3 loop reads CASSYNQGTYEQYF. CDR3 DNA sequence: TGTGCCAGCAGTTACAACCAGGGCACCTACGAGCAGTACTTC.

In this sample, this clone turned up a few times. The V call is TRBV6-5, the J call TRBJ1-1; tentatively, D is TRBD1 (6 bases). Between the trimmed V and J ends, which lost 2 bases and 4 bases, there was a span of 11 bases. This CDR3 spans 14 amino acids. The germline gives CDR1 MNHEY, CDR2 SVGAGI. The CDR3 spells CASSYGQGSTEAFF. CDR3 coding DNA: TGTGCCAGCAGTTACGGGCAGGGGAGCACTGAAGCTTTCTTT.

This clone has only a few counts. This chain connects TRBV30 to TRBJ2-1; 12 nucleotides match TRBD2. Looked up from germline, CDR1 is GTSNPN and CDR2 is SVGIG (reference sequence). Trimming removed 3 bases from V and 10 bases from J; junction bases left unmatched: 10. This CDR3 spans 15 amino acids. The CDR3 DNA is TGTGCCTGGAGCCGCCCTAGCGGGAGGGCCGTGGAGCAGTTCTTC. This codes for CAWSRPSGRAVEQFF.

The rearrangement uses TRBV6-5 and TRBJ2-1, with TRBD1 matching over 7 bases. With V trimmed by 2 bases and J by 6 bases, 7 bases remained unmatched. The CDR3 extends over 15 amino acids. Germline values: CDR1 MNHEY, CDR2 SVGAGI. The CDR3 loop reads CASSYNFNRGNEQFF. The CDR3 DNA reads as TGTGCCAGCAGTTACAACTTTAACAGGGGCAATGAGCAGTTCTTC.

This sequence joins TRBV18 and TRBJ1-5, with a possible D match to TRBD1 (6 bases). Germline values: CDR1 KGHSH, CDR2 LQKENI. The CDR3 covers 13 residues. The V end lost 3 bases, the J end lost 4 bases, and 7 bases lay between the germline ends. CDR3 region: CASSPTGNQPQHF. The CDR3 nucleotides are TGTGCCAGCTCACCCACAGGGAATCAGCCCCAGCATTTT.

This clone was detected once. CDR3 sequence (DNA): TGTGCCATCAGTGAAGGCCTGGAGAGCAATCAGCCCCAGCATTTT. Encoded protein: CAISEGLESNQPQHF. The chain joins TRBV10-3 to TRBJ1-5; the D is unclear. V lost 3 bases and J lost 1, with 10 bases in between. In germline, CDR1 is ENHRY, CDR2 SYGVKD. The CDR3 has 15 residues.

The rearrangement links TRBV7-2 to TRBJ2-1; a weak D match, TRBD1 (5 bases). V shed 1 base and J shed 6 bases, with 13 bases lying between them. This CDR3 has 15 residues. CDR1 is SGHTA, CDR2 FQGNSA, per germline. CDR3 loop: CASSLGTRNRNEQFF. CDR3 coding DNA: TGTGCCAGCAGCTTAGGGACACGGAACCGCAATGAGCAGTTCTTC.

The chain is built from TRBV4-2 and TRBJ2-3, with TRBD2 identical over 8 bases. CDR1 is LGHNA, CDR2 YNFKEQ, per germline. With V trimmed by 4 bases and J by 0 bases, 9 bases remained unmatched. The CDR3 totals 17 residues. CDR3 in amino acids: CASSLDFAGGSTDTQYF. The CDR3 nucleotides read TGTGCCAGCAGCCTCGATTTTGCGGGAGGAAGCACAGATACGCAGTATTTT.

CDR3 sequence (DNA): TGTGCCAGCAGTTCCAGGGGGAGCGGGAACACTGAAGCTTTCTTT. It yields the protein CASSSRGSGNTEAFF. The genes are TRBV28 and TRBJ1-1, with TRBD1 matching over 7 bases. J lost 1 base, V lost 4 bases, and 6 bases had no gene match. The CDR3 sequence is 15 residues long. Looked up from germline, CDR1 is MDHEN and CDR2 is SYDVKM.

This clone was counted a few times. The V and J genes are TRBV2 and TRBJ1-5; 7 nucleotides agree with TRBD1. Germline V gives CDR1 SNHLY, CDR2 FYNNEI. J lost 2 bases, V lost 3 bases, and 4 bases had no gene match. The CDR3 is made up of 15 amino acids. The CDR3 reads CASSDEGTGNQPQHF. The CDR3 DNA reads TGTGCCAGCAGTGACGAGGGGACAGGCAATCAGCCCCAGCATTTT.

This clone was observed many times. This chain connects TRBV28 to TRBJ2-2, with 8 bases that match TRBD2. The junction had 16 bases not matched to a gene; V was cut back by 4 bases and J by 6 bases. The CDR3 is made up of 18 amino acids. Germline CDR1 MDHEN, CDR2 SYDVKM. DNA for the CDR3: TGTGCCAGCAGTTCCCCGCTTGGGGGTAGCGGGAAGGCCGGGGAGCTGTTTTTT. As protein: CASSSPLGGSGKAGELFF.

This clone turned up a few times. CDR3 coding DNA: TGCGCCAGCAGCAAGCCTGGACAGTTGAACACTGAAGCTTTCTTT. Its protein product is CASSKPGQLNTEAFF. This chain connects TRBV5-1 to TRBJ1-1; perhaps TRBD1 as D (6 bases). V lost 4 bases and J lost 0, with 13 bases in between. Germline CDR1 reads SGHRS; CDR2 reads YFSETQ. The CDR3 has 15 residues.

This clone was found a few times. V gene TRBV15 combines with J gene TRBJ2-1; TRBD1 is a possible D gene (5 bases). Germline V gene sequence: CDR1 LNHNV, CDR2 YYDKDF (reference sequence). Trimming took off 8 bases at V and 5 bases at J, with 19 bases between the two ends. This CDR3 is 15 amino acids long. CDR3 coding DNA: TGTGCCACCGCCCCGGGCAGGGCGGTCGACAATGAGCAGTTCTTC. It yields the protein CATAPGRAVDNEQFF.

The chain has TRBV11-2 and TRBJ2-3; the match to TRBD1 covers 7 bases. V dropped 6 bases and J dropped 2; count of bases not matched to a gene: 8. CDR1 and CDR2 (germline): SGHAT, FQNNGV. The CDR3 covers 15 residues. The CDR3 here is CASRTGWGSTDTQYF. The CDR3 region has the DNA TGTGCCAGCAGGACAGGGTGGGGGTCCACAGATACGCAGTATTTT. Full variable domain (outside the CDR3, taken from reference TRBV11-2 and TRBJ2-3): EAGVAQSPRYKIIEKRQSVAFWCNPISGHATLYWYQQILGQGPKLLIQFQNNGVVDDSQLPKDRFSAERLKGVDSTLKIQPAKLEDSAVYLCASRTGWGSTDTQYFGPGTRLTVL.

This clone has only a few counts. This sequence joins TRBV4-2 and TRBJ2-5, with 12 bases identical to TRBD1. The germline gives CDR1 LGHNA, CDR2 YNFKEQ. The CDR3 is 17 amino acids. V lost 4 bases and J lost 4; bases outside the gene matches: 10. The CDR3 spells CASSRGTGGAKTETQYF. The CDR3 nucleotides read TGTGCCAGCAGCCGCGGGACAGGGGGCGCGAAAACAGAGACCCAGTACTTC.

This clone appeared once. V gene TRBV4-1 combines with J gene TRBJ2-2; 11 positions agree with TRBD1. The CDR3 contains 17 residues. The ends lost 4 bases at V and 5 bases at J; junction bases unmatched: 9. Germline assignment: CDR1 MGHRA and CDR2 YSYEKL. The CDR3 region is CASSRKGQGDSTGELFF. DNA for the CDR3: TGCGCCAGCAGCCGAAAGGGACAGGGGGATAGTACCGGGGAGCTGTTTTTT.

DNA of the CDR3: TGTGCCAGCAGCGCCTTTGTGAGGGGGAAAGGTAACAATCAGCCCCAGCATTTT. Its translation is CASSAFVRGKGNNQPQHF. The chain uses TRBV5-6 and TRBJ1-5, with D perhaps matching TRBD1 (6 bases). CDR1 and CDR2 from the germline V gene are SGHDT and YYEEEE. The CDR3 length is 18 residues. V lost 4 bases to trimming and J lost 3 bases, with 23 bases between them.

This clone has more than one count but fewer than ten. The V and J genes are TRBV30 and TRBJ2-4; 9 nucleotides agree with TRBD1. V dropped 0 bases and J dropped 8; count of bases not matched to a gene: 8. In germline, CDR1 is GTSNPN, CDR2 SVGIG (reference sequence). This CDR3 is built from 15 residues. The CDR3, as DNA: TGTGCCTGGAGTGTACTCGGGACAGGGTCGGACATTCAGTACTTC. This gives the protein CAWSVLGTGSDIQYF.

This rearrangement joins TRBV7-3 to TRBJ2-1; 8 bases line up with TRBD1. Germline V gene data show CDR1 as SGHTA and CDR2 as FQGTGA. The CDR3 length is 14 residues. V shed 2 bases and J 8 bases; nucleotides not matched to a gene: 5. The CDR3 nucleotides read TGTGCCAGCAGCTTAGCAGGGGGCGGCGATGAGCAGTTCTTC. Amino acids: CASSLAGGGDEQFF.

There are a few counts of this clone. The rearrangement uses TRBV11-3 and TRBJ2-2; TRBD2 matches 9 bases. After removal of 5 bases from V and 5 bases from J, the junction contained 6 bases not matched to a gene. The CDR3 consists of 15 residues. The germline CDR1 and CDR2 sequences are SGHNT and YENEEA. Written as DNA, the CDR3 is TGTGCCAGCAGCCTTAGCGGGAGTCAGACCGGGGAGCTGTTTTTT. As protein: CASSLSGSQTGELFF.

This chain uses TRBV7-9 with TRBJ2-5; the D gene is possibly TRBD2 (6 bases). Germline-derived CDR1 and CDR2 are SEHNR and FQNEAQ (reference sequence). The V and J ends lost 3 bases and 5 bases respectively, with 13 bases between them. The CDR3 is 14 residues long. The CDR3 protein is CASSFFGGAETQYF. CDR3 in DNA: TGTGCCAGCAGCTTTTTTGGAGGGGCGGAGACCCAGTACTTC.

This clone was seen repeatedly, ten times or more. The chain has TRBV5-1 and TRBJ2-6, with D possibly being TRBD1 (5 bases). Germline CDR1 is SGHRS and CDR2 is YFSETQ. This CDR3 has 16 residues. The ends were cut back, 0 bases at V and 0 bases at J, with 7 bases in the middle. CDR3 coding DNA: TGCGCCAGCAGCTTGGGACAGACCTCTGGGGCCAACGTCCTGACTTTC. Its translation is CASSLGQTSGANVLTF.

DNA for the CDR3: TGTGCCAGCGGCCGGCTCCCTGGGGGGAGATCGTCCTACAATGAGCAGTTCTTC. Its translation: CASGRLPGGRSSYNEQFF. This chain links TRBV21-1 with TRBJ2-1; TRBD2, as called in the table, went unchecked against the DNA. TRBV21-1 is a known pseudogene. The CDR3 loop spans 18 amino acids.

The chain employs TRBV30 and TRBJ2-6; TRBD2 is a possible D gene (5 bases). This CDR3 contains 15 residues. The V gene lost 2 bases and the J gene lost 4 bases, with 12 bases spanning the gap. The germline gives CDR1 GTSNPN, CDR2 SVGIG (reference sequence). CDR3 residues: CAWSNSGVGANVLTF. The CDR3 DNA sequence: TGTGCCTGGAGTAATTCCGGGGTCGGGGCCAACGTCCTGACTTTC.

The genes are TRBV28 and TRBJ2-4; D may be TRBD1 (6 bases). In germline, CDR1 is MDHEN, CDR2 SYDVKM. V lost 5 bases and J 0 bases, leaving 14 bases between the germline ends. This CDR3 spans 16 amino acids. For the CDR3, the DNA is TGTGCCAGCAGTATCTCAGGGGTGCTAGCCAAAAACATTCAGTACTTC. Its protein is CASSISGVLAKNIQYF. The full variable domain, in which reference TRBV28 and TRBJ2-4 provide the parts outside the CDR3, is DVKVTQSSRYLVKRTGEKVFLECVQDMDHENMFWYRQDPGLGLRLIYFSYDVKMKEKGDIPEGYSVSREKKERFSLILESASTNQTSMYLCASSISGVLAKNIQYFGAGTRLSVL.

This sequence joins TRBV18 and TRBJ2-7; D is ambiguous. This CDR3 is built from 13 residues. Germline lookup yields CDR1 KGHSH and CDR2 LQKENI. Trimming removed 4 bases from V and 1 base from J, with 8 bases in between. Written as DNA, the CDR3 is TGTGCCAGCTCACTGCCGGGTTCCTACGAGCAGTACTTC. Translated: CASSLPGSYEQYF. Complete variable domain (other parts from reference TRBV18 and TRBJ2-7): NAGVMQNPRHLVRRRGQEARLRCSPMKGHSHVYWYRQLPEEGLKFMVYLQKENIIDESGMPKERFSAEFPKEGPSILRIQQVVRGDSAAYFCASSLPGSYEQYFGPGTRLTVT.

The chain combines TRBV7-8 with TRBJ2-7, with 10 nucleotides matching TRBD2. The CDR3 consists of 16 residues. The germline V gene has CDR1 SGHVS and CDR2 FQNEAQ. J gave up 0 bases and V 4 bases, and 6 bases lay outside the gene matches. CDR3 sequence reads: CASSYRSSGSSYEQYF. The CDR3 DNA follows: TGTGCCAGCAGCTACCGTTCTAGCGGGAGCTCCTACGAGCAGTACTTC.

This clone was observed many times. CDR3: CAWSVGHTAGGQETQYF. In nucleotides, the CDR3 is TGTGCCTGGAGTGTTGGGCACACAGCGGGAGGGCAAGAGACCCAGTACTTC. This chain joins TRBV30 and TRBJ2-5, with 10 nucleotides matching TRBD2. V lost 0 bases to trimming and J lost 2 bases; unmatched junction nucleotides: 9. This CDR3 has 17 residues. In germline, CDR1 is GTSNPN, CDR2 SVGIG (reference sequence). The full variable domain, in which reference TRBV30 and TRBJ2-5 provide the parts outside the CDR3, is SQTIHQWPATLVQPVGSPLSLECTVEGTSNPNLYWYRQAAGRGLQLLFYSVGIGQISSEVPQNLSASRPQDRQFILSSKKLLLSDSGFYLCAWSVGHTAGGQETQYFGPGTRLLVL.